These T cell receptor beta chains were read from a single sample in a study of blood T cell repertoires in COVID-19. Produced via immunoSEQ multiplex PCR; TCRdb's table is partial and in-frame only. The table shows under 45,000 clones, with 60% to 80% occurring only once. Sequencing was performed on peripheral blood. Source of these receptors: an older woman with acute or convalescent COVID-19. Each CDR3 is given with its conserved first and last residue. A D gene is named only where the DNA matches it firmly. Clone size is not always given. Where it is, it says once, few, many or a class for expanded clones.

cdr3_nt: TGTGCCAGCTCGAAAACGGGACAGATGAACACTGAAGCTTTCTTT
cdr3_aa: CASSKTGQMNTEAFF
j_call: TRBJ1-1
v_call: TRBV18
d_call: TRBD1
clone_size: .

cdr3_nt: TGTGCCAGCAGCTTAGGGGGGGGAGACTACGAGCAGTACTTC
cdr3_aa: CASSLGGGDYEQYF
j_call: TRBJ2-7
v_call: TRBV11-2
d_call: TRBD2
clone_size: .

cdr3_nt: TGTGCCAGCAGCCCACCGGGACTAGCGGGAGGGGAGCAGTACTTC
cdr3_aa: CASSPPGLAGGEQYF
j_call: TRBJ2-7
v_call: TRBV7-9
d_call: TRBD2
clone_size: .

cdr3_nt: TGTGCCAGCAGCGAGGGGGTAGAGCAGTTCTTC
cdr3_aa: CASSEGVEQFF
j_call: TRBJ2-1
v_call: TRBV9
d_call: .
clone_size: .

cdr3_nt: TGTGCCAGCAGCTCGTCCGGGACAGGAACCATTTATGGCTACACCTTC
cdr3_aa: CASSSSGTGTIYGYTF
j_call: TRBJ1-2
v_call: TRBV7-2
d_call: TRBD1
clone_size: few

cdr3_nt: TGTGCCAGCACCGGGCGGCACAGGGGGAATCAGCCCCAGCATTTT
cdr3_aa: CASTGRHRGNQPQHF
j_call: TRBJ1-5
v_call: TRBV28
d_call: TRBD1
clone_size: .

cdr3_nt: TGTGCCAGCAGCCTAAGAGAGCGTCGCAGCTACACCTTC
cdr3_aa: CASSLRERRSYTF
j_call: TRBJ1-2
v_call: TRBV7-2
d_call: .
clone_size: .

cdr3_nt: TGTGCCAGCAGCTTAGCAGGGGGACCGGGCGAGCAGTACTTC
cdr3_aa: CASSLAGGPGEQYF
j_call: TRBJ2-7
v_call: TRBV7-2
d_call: .
clone_size: .

cdr3_nt: TGTGCCAGCAGTTATCGTTGGACAGGGGGATCCTACGAGCAGTACTTC
cdr3_aa: CASSYRWTGGSYEQYF
j_call: TRBJ2-7
v_call: TRBV6-5
d_call: TRBD1
clone_size: .

cdr3_nt: TGTGCCAGCAGCTTATTAAGGAGCTCTGGAAACACTATATATTTT
cdr3_aa: CASSLLRSSGNTIYF
j_call: TRBJ1-3
v_call: TRBV11-2
d_call: .
clone_size: .

cdr3_nt: TGTGCCAGCAGTCCCAGGGGGGTGAACACTGAAGCTTTCTTT
cdr3_aa: CASSPRGVNTEAFF
j_call: TRBJ1-1
v_call: TRBV6-5
d_call: TRBD1
clone_size: .

cdr3_nt: TGTGCCAGCAGCCTCACCTCTTTGACAGAAAGCTATGGCTACACCTTC
cdr3_aa: CASSLTSLTESYGYTF
j_call: TRBJ1-2
v_call: TRBV7-2
d_call: .
clone_size: .

cdr3_nt: TGTGCCAGCAGCTCTCCCCTCGGACTAGCGGGGGCCCCGAGCACAGATACGCAGTATTTT
cdr3_aa: CASSSPLGLAGAPSTDTQYF
j_call: TRBJ2-3
v_call: TRBV9
d_call: TRBD2
clone_size: .

cdr3_nt: TGTGCCATCAGTGCGCGGGCCTACGAGCAGTACTTC
cdr3_aa: CAISARAYEQYF
j_call: TRBJ2-7
v_call: TRBV10-3
d_call: .
clone_size: once

cdr3_nt: TGTGCCAGCAGCTTAGTAGGCCCCCAGTTGGGGACTCCCCAAGAGACCCAGTACTTC
cdr3_aa: CASSLVGPQLGTPQETQYF
j_call: TRBJ2-5
v_call: TRBV7-2
d_call: .
clone_size: .

cdr3_nt: TGTGCCAGCAGTGAAAATCAGGGCACGCAGTATTTT
cdr3_aa: CASSENQGTQYF
j_call: TRBJ2-3
v_call: TRBV6-1
d_call: .
clone_size: .

cdr3_nt: TGTGCCTGGGGTACGGGCAATCAGCCCCAGCATTTT
cdr3_aa: CAWGTGNQPQHF
j_call: TRBJ1-5
v_call: TRBV30
d_call: .
clone_size: .

cdr3_nt: TGTGCCAGCAGTTACCGGAGCGGGGGGGCTTCCTACGAGCAGTACTTC
cdr3_aa: CASSYRSGGASYEQYF
j_call: TRBJ2-7
v_call: TRBV6-2/TRBV6-3
d_call: TRBD2
clone_size: .

cdr3_nt: TGCGCCAGCAGTGAGTCTGAAACAGGGACGTTGCCCTACGAGCAGTACTTC
cdr3_aa: CASSESETGTLPYEQYF
j_call: TRBJ2-7
v_call: TRBV10-1
d_call: .
clone_size: .

cdr3_nt: TGTGCCAGCGGGGGGAGTGGCTACACCTTC
cdr3_aa: CASGGSGYTF
j_call: TRBJ1-2
v_call: TRBV6-4
d_call: .
clone_size: .

cdr3_nt: TGTGCCAGCAGCACCTATACGAACACTGAAGCTTTCTTT
cdr3_aa: CASSTYTNTEAFF
j_call: TRBJ1-1
v_call: TRBV7-2
d_call: .
clone_size: .

cdr3_nt: TGTGCCAGCAGCCAAATTGGGGCTAGCGGGGGGACGCAGTTCTTC
cdr3_aa: CASSQIGASGGTQFF
j_call: TRBJ2-1
v_call: TRBV3-1/TRBV3-2
d_call: TRBD2
clone_size: .